A single sample gave rise to the 18 T cell receptor beta chains below, sequenced in a study of T cell responses to AZD1222 COVID-19 vaccine. Libraries were prepared by immunoSEQ multiplex PCR; TCRdb keeps only in-frame clonotypes and omits some of them. The table includes approximately 98,000 clones, approximately 89% detected once. The source was peripheral blood, collected on day 0 of MenACWY control vaccination. Receptors originate from an adult in good health.

Only a few counts were recorded for this clone. The V and J genes are TRBV4-3 and TRBJ2-7; D might be TRBD2 (6 bases). The CDR3 totals 15 residues. Trimming shortened V by 1 base and J by 2 bases, and 12 bases separated the two germline ends. Looked up from germline, CDR1 is LGHNA and CDR2 is YSLEER. CDR3 in DNA: TGCGCCAGCAGCCAAGTTGTAGCTAGCGCCTACGAGCAGTACTTC. This codes for CASSQVVASAYEQYF.

The chain combines TRBV27 with TRBJ1-1; D gene ambiguous. V was clipped by 7 bases and J by 0 bases, with 21 bases between them. The germline V gene has CDR1 MNHEY and CDR2 SMNVEV (reference sequence). The CDR3 spans 17 residues. The CDR3 loop reads CASIRGGGNALNTEAFF. CDR3 in DNA: TGTGCCAGCATTCGGGGAGGAGGGAACGCCTTGAACACTGAAGCTTTCTTT.

This clone was seen only once. V usage is TRBV3-1 (or the pseudogene TRBV3-2) and J usage is TRBJ1-2, with D uncertain. V was shortened by 1 base and J by 3 bases, with 6 bases between the two germline ends. The CDR3 is 13 residues long. Germline-derived CDR1 and CDR2 are LGHDT and YNNKEL (reference sequence). CDR3 DNA: TGTGCCAGCAGCCAAGGCGCCGACTATGGCTACACCTTC. Protein product: CASSQGADYGYTF.

The chain has TRBV11-2 and TRBJ2-7, with 16 bases fitting TRBD2. Germline V gene sequence: CDR1 SGHAT, CDR2 FQNNGV. This CDR3 contains 18 residues. Trimming cost V 4 bases and J 4 bases; bases outside gene matches: 10. CDR3: CASSSRSGLAGGKYEQYF. The CDR3 nucleotides read TGTGCCAGCAGCTCCAGATCGGGACTAGCGGGGGGGAAGTACGAGCAGTACTTC. Drawing the rest from reference TRBV11-2 and TRBJ2-7, the complete variable domain is EAGVAQSPRYKIIEKRQSVAFWCNPISGHATLYWYQQILGQGPKLLIQFQNNGVVDDSQLPKDRFSAERLKGVDSTLKIQPAKLEDSAVYLCASSSRSGLAGGKYEQYFGPGTRLTVT.

The chain has TRBV28 and TRBJ1-2; D call uncertain. The V and J ends lost 3 bases and 4 bases respectively, with 9 bases between them. The CDR3 is 13 residues long. Germline CDR1 MDHEN, CDR2 SYDVKM. CDR3 region: CASSLKTGYGYTF. The CDR3 DNA reads as TGTGCCAGCAGTTTGAAGACTGGCTATGGCTACACCTTC.

V is TRBV5-4 and J is TRBJ2-1; 12 bases are shared with TRBD2. The germline V gene has CDR1 SGHNT and CDR2 YYREEE (reference sequence). The V segment lost 0 bases and the J segment 0 bases; nucleotides outside the gene matches: 7. The length of the CDR3 is 19 residues. CDR3 DNA sequence: TGTGCCAGCAGCTTGGAGGGACTAGCGGGCGTCAGCTCCTACAATGAGCAGTTCTTC. Its protein product is CASSLEGLAGVSSYNEQFF.

The V call is TRBV9, the J call TRBJ1-1, with no clear D. The V end lost 0 bases, the J end lost 0 bases, and 6 bases lay between the germline ends. This CDR3 contains 14 residues. Germline-derived CDR1 and CDR2 are SGDLS and YYNGEE. CDR3 loop: CASSVGAMNTEAFF. The DNA of the CDR3 is TGTGCCAGCAGCGTAGGGGCCATGAACACTGAAGCTTTCTTT.

V is TRBV30 and J is TRBJ2-7, with a tentative D call TRBD1 (6 bases). This CDR3 is 13 amino acids long. Trimming took off 3 bases at V and 6 bases at J, with 15 bases between the two ends. From germline, CDR1 is GTSNPN and CDR2 SVGIG (reference sequence). The CDR3 loop reads CAWRQTGRGEQYF. DNA for the CDR3: TGTGCCTGGAGACAAACAGGGCGCGGCGAGCAGTACTTC.

V is TRBV18 and J is TRBJ1-1; D remains ambiguous. CDR1 is KGHSH, CDR2 LQKENI, per germline. The CDR3 sequence is 14 residues long. With 2 bases removed from V and 1 base from J, the gap between germline ends came to 8 bases. The CDR3 coding sequence is TGTGCCAGCTCACCAATGGGAGAGAACACTGAAGCTTTCTTT. It encodes CASSPMGENTEAFF.

This chain joins TRBV5-1 and TRBJ2-3; 8 nucleotides align to TRBD2. CDR1 and CDR2 from the germline V gene are SGHRS and YFSETQ. This CDR3 is 14 amino acids long. With 4 bases clipped from V and 1 base from J, the junction kept 2 bases outside the gene matches. The CDR3, as DNA: TGCGCCAGCAGCCTGCGGGAGGGCACAGATACGCAGTATTTT. Its translation: CASSLREGTDTQYF.

The genes are TRBV7-2 and TRBJ1-1; D not certain. With 2 bases removed from V and 0 bases from J, the gap between germline ends came to 7 bases. This CDR3 has 14 amino acids. Germline V CDR1 and CDR2: SGHTA, FQGNSA. The CDR3 DNA follows: TGTGCCAGCAGCTTACGAGGCATGAACACTGAAGCTTTCTTT. Protein product: CASSLRGMNTEAFF.

The chain is built from TRBV5-1 and TRBJ2-5, with D maybe TRBD2 (5 bases). This CDR3 comprises 14 residues. V lost 2 bases and J lost 0, with 8 bases in between. Per the germline V gene, CDR1 is SGHRS and CDR2 is YFSETQ. As DNA, the CDR3 is TGCGCCAGCAGCTTTGGGAGTTACCAAGAGACCCAGTACTTC. Translated, it gives CASSFGSYQETQYF.

The chain carries TRBV7-6 and TRBJ2-7; 9 nucleotides align to TRBD2. With V trimmed by 1 base and J by 2 bases, 3 bases remained unmatched. CDR1 and CDR2 (germline): SGHVS, FNYEAQ. The CDR3 runs 15 residues. The CDR3 DNA follows: TGTGCCAGCAGCTTAGAGCGGGGGGCAACCTACGAGCAGTACTTC. It codes for CASSLERGATYEQYF.

The V gene is TRBV11-1, the J gene TRBJ2-1, with a possible D match to TRBD1 (6 bases). CDR1 and CDR2 (germline): SGHAT, FQDESV (reference sequence). The CDR3 has 14 amino acids. Trimming shortened V by 3 bases and J by 4 bases, and 10 bases separated the two germline ends. The CDR3 DNA follows: TGTGCCAGCAGCTTCGGACAGAGTTACAATGAGCAGTTCTTC. Translated, it gives CASSFGQSYNEQFF.

The DNA of the CDR3 is TGTGCCAGTACCCAAGACCGGCGGAATTCACCCCTCCACTTT. This encodes CASTQDRRNSPLHF. V usage is TRBV19 and J usage is TRBJ1-6; D gene unclear. The germline CDR1 and CDR2 sequences are LNHDA and SQIVND (reference sequence). The CDR3 covers 14 residues. Trimming stripped 7 bases from V and 7 bases from J, with 14 bases between.

This sequence joins TRBV18 and TRBJ1-1; 8 nucleotides match TRBD1. The CDR3 runs 15 residues. Germline assignment: CDR1 KGHSH and CDR2 LQKENI. Losses at the gene ends were 3 bases for V and 1 base for J; bases not matched to a gene: 4. DNA of the CDR3: TGTGCCAGCTCACCCAGACAGGGGAAGAACACTGAAGCTTTCTTT. Residues: CASSPRQGKNTEAFF. The whole variable domain, filled in from reference TRBV18 and TRBJ1-1, reads NAGVMQNPRHLVRRRGQEARLRCSPMKGHSHVYWYRQLPEEGLKFMVYLQKENIIDESGMPKERFSAEFPKEGPSILRIQQVVRGDSAAYFCASSPRQGKNTEAFFGQGTRLTVV.

The sample holds one count of this clone. This rearrangement joins TRBV29-1 to TRBJ1-1; D unresolved. CDR1 and CDR2 (germline): SQVTM, ANQGSEA. The V gene lost 6 bases and the J gene lost 0 bases, with 11 bases spanning the gap. The CDR3 is 13 residues long. Here the CDR3 DNA reads TGCAGCGTGCGCGGACGGCTGAACACTGAAGCTTTCTTT. It specifies CSVRGRLNTEAFF.

About this clone: Within the sample, other DNA sequences also encode this same CDR3. The chain employs TRBV19 and TRBJ2-6; no clear D gene. V lost 1 base to trimming and J lost 0 bases, with 4 bases between them. Germline assignment: CDR1 LNHDA and CDR2 SQIVND (reference sequence). CDR3 length equals 15 residues. In nucleotides, the CDR3 is TGTGCCAGTAGTATAGGGGGCTCTGGGGCCAACGTCCTGACTTTC. Amino acids: CASSIGGSGANVLTF. Full variable domain (rest looked up from reference TRBV19 and TRBJ2-6): DGGITQSPKYLFRKEGQNVTLSCEQNLNHDAMYWYRQDPGQGLRLIYYSQIVNDFQKGDIAEGYSVSREKKESFPLTVTSAQKNPTAFYLCASSIGGSGANVLTFGAGSRLTVL.